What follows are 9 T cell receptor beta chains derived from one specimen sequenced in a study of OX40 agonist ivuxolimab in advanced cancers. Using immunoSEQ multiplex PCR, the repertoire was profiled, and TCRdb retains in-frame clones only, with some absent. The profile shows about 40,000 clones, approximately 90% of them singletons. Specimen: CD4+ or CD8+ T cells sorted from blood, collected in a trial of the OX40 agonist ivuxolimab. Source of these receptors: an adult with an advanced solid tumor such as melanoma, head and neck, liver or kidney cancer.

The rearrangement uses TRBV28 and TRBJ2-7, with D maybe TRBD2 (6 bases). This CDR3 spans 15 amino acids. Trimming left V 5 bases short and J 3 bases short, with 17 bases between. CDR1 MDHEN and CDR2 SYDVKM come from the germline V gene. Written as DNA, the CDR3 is TGTGCCAGCAGTACCGCTCGGGACTCTGACTACGAGCAGTACTTC. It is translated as CASSTARDSDYEQYF.

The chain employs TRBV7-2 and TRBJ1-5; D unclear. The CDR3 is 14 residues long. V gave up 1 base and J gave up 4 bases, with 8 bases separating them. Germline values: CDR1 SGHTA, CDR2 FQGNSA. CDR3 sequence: CASSLGLGNQPQHF. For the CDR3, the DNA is TGTGCCAGCAGCTTAGGACTGGGTAATCAGCCCCAGCATTTT.

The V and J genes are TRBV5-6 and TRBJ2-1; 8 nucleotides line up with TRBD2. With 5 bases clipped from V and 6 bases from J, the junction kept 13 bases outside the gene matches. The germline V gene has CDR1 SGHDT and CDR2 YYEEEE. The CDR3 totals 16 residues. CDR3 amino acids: CASSPAPGLGGNEQFF. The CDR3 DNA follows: TGTGCCAGCAGTCCCGCGCCGGGACTAGGGGGCAATGAGCAGTTCTTC.

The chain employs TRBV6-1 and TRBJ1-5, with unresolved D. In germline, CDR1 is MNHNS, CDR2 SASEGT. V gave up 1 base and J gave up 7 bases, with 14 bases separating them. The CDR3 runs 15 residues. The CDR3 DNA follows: TGTGCCAGCAGTGAAGATAGAGGAAGAGGCCAGCCCCAGCATTTT. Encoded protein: CASSEDRGRGQPQHF.

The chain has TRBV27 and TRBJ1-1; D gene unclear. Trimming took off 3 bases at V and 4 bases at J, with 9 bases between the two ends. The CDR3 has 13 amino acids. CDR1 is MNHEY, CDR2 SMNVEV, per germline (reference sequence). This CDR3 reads CASSFSGSTEAFF. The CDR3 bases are TGTGCCAGCAGTTTCAGTGGGAGCACTGAAGCTTTCTTT.

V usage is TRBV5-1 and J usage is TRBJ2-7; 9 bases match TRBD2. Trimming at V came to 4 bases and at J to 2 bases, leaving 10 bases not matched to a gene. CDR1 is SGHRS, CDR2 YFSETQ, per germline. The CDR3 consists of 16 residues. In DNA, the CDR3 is TGCGCCAGCAGCCCCGAACCGACTAGCGGACCCTACGAGCAGTACTTC. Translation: CASSPEPTSGPYEQYF.

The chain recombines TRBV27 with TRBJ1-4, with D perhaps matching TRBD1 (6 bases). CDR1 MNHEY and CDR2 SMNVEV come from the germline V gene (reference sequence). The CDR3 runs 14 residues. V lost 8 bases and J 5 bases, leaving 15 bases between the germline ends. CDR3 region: CASRRGTRNEKLFF. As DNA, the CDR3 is TGTGCCAGCCGCCGCGGGACACGAAATGAAAAACTGTTTTTT.

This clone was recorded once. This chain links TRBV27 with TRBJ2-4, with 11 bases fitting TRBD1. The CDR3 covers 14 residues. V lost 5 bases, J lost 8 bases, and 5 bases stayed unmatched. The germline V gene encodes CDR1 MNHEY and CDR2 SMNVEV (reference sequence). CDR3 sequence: CASSPGQGADIQYF. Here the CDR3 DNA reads TGTGCCAGCAGTCCTGGACAGGGGGCGGACATTCAGTACTTC.

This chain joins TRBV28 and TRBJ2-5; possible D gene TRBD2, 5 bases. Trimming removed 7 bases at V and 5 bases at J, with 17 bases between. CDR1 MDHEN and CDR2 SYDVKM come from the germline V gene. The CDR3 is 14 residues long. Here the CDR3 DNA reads TGTGCCAGCACATATAATTCTAGCATGGAGACCCAGTACTTC. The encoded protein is CASTYNSSMETQYF. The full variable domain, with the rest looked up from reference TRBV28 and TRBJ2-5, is DVKVTQSSRYLVKRTGEKVFLECVQDMDHENMFWYRQDPGLGLRLIYFSYDVKMKEKGDIPEGYSVSREKKERFSLILESASTNQTSMYLCASTYNSSMETQYFGPGTRLLVL.